The sequence of this T cell receptor (beta chain) was determined in a study of T cell responses to AZD1222 COVID-19 vaccine. Overall study: Some second doses came at about 4 weeks and others at about 12 weeks; these were pooled.

Profiled with immunoSEQ multiplex PCR; TCRdb holds only in-frame clones, not every one. The sample contains about 130,000 clones, more than 70% of which appear only once. From germline, CDR1 is PRHDT and CDR2 FYEKMQ (reference sequence). The germline V and J ends were trimmed by 4 bases and 3 bases, with 7 bases remaining between them. The CDR3 is made up of 12 amino acids. A note on this clone: The target antigen is unknown.

Study conclusions and caveats: Seropositive at baseline were only a handful of AZD1222 recipients. Nearly half of spike-specific TCRs reportedly go after variant regions that carry no mutations. The study found Spike-specific TCR breadth and depth rose after two AZD1222 doses.

The source of this sequence is an adult in good health. The material was peripheral blood, obtained on day 0 of AZD1222 vaccination. V usage is TRBV13 and J usage is TRBJ2-7; TRBD2 is a possible D gene (5 bases). This CDR3 is CASSYAGYEQYF. The CDR3 DNA is TGTGCCAGCAGCTACGCGGGCTACGAGCAGTACTTC.